This TCR beta chain originates from a study of blood T cell repertoires in COVID-19. The overall study: Collection of acute and convalescent COVID-19 samples took place in the United States, Italy and Spain. Sources were T cells, B-cell-depleted T cells, or PBMCs; the material itself was cDNA or gDNA.

In the authors' workflow: Nucleated cell counts were estimated from reference gene primer amplification. TCRdb's copy holds only in-frame clones and misses some; the assay was immunoSEQ multiplex PCR. That table supplies the V and J calls and clone size; D and trimming were determined from the DNA. The top ten hold roughly 17% of the sample, which has about 30,000 clones, around 63% seen once. The TCR originated in a human donor in a cohort sampled during active COVID-19. Sequenced material: peripheral blood.

The CDR3 bases are TGTGCCAGTAGTGACGAGAGGGGCGGGGACTATGGCTACACCTTC. Encoded protein: CASSDERGGDYGYTF. The chain combines TRBV19 with TRBJ1-2; a possible D gene is TRBD1 (5 bases). Trimming pared 5 bases from V and 3 bases from J, leaving 16 bases between. This CDR3 is 15 amino acids long. The germline V gene encodes CDR1 LNHDA and CDR2 SQIVND (reference sequence).